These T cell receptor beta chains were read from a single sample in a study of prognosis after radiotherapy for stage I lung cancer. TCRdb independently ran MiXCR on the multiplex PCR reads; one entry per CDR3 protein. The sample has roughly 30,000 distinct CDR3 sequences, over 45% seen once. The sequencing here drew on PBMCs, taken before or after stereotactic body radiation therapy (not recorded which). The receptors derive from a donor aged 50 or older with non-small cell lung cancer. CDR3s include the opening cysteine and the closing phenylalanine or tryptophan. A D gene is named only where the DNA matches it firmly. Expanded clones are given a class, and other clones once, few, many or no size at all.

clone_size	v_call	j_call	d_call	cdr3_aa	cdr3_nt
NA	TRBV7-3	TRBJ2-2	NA	CANSLGGEPFF	TGTGCCAACAGCTTAGGCGGGGAGCCGTTTTTT
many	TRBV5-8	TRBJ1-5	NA	CASSLNGFDQPQHF	TGTGCCAGCAGCTTGAACGGGTTTGATCAGCCCCAGCATTTT
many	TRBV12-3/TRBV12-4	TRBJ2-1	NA	CASSPHPSYNEQFF	TGTGCCAGCAGTCCACACCCATCCTACAATGAGCAGTTCTTC
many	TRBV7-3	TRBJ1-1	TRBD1	CASSLQGGVEAFF	TGTGCCAGCAGCTTACAGGGGGGGGTGGAAGCTTTCTTT
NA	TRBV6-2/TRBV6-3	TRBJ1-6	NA	CASSERTPPSPIHF	TGTGCCAGCAGTGAACGAACTCCTCCGTCGCCCATCCACTTT
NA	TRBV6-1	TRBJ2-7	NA	CASSTDSCAYEQYF	TGTGCCAGCAGTACCGATTCCTGTGCCTACGAGCAGTACTTC
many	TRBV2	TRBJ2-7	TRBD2	CASRLAGGSYEQYF	TGTGCCAGCAGGCTAGCGGGAGGGTCCTACGAGCAGTACTTC
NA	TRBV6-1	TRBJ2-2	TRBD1	CASKTGTGNTGELFF	TGTGCCAGCAAGACCGGGACAGGGAACACCGGGGAGCTGTTTTTT
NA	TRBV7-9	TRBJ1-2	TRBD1	CASREFQGDYGYTF	TGCGCCAGCAGAGAATTTCAGGGGGACTATGGCTACACCTTC
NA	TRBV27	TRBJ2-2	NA	CSSSFRDYTGTLGVELFF	TGTTCCAGCAGTTTCCGGGACTACACAGGGACCCTGGGGGTGGAGCTGTTTTTT
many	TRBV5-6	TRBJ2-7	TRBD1	CASAPGGDRGVGEQYF	TGTGCCAGCGCCCCCGGAGGGGACAGGGGAGTTGGCGAGCAGTACTTC